Sequencing of this T cell receptor beta chain was carried out in a study of T cells in localized non-small cell lung cancer (TCRdb year 2020). Background on the whole study: Comparing tumors with uninvolved tumor-adjacent lungs, the study looked at the T cell repertoires of approximately 240 patients with early-stage NSCLC. The cohort was made up of under 250 treatment-naive NSCLC patients whose localized lung tumors had been resected. A mean age of approximately 66 years was recorded for the NSCLC patients, of whom 129 were male and over 100 were female. Overall study outcomes, separate from this receptor: Because multi-region sequencing of the tumors was not done, intratumor heterogeneity could not be ruled out. Higher T cell density in blood was associated with longer overall survival, whereas higher clonality in adjacent lung was associated with shorter survival. A median of about 61 of the top 100 tumor clones turned up in the paired uninvolved adjacent lung, and 25 to 30 of those clones also ranked among the top 100 of that same adjacent lung. Because the study design was exploratory, TCR variables were selected using unadjusted p-values without false-discovery rate correction. The highest T cell clonality was observed in uninvolved tumor-adjacent lung, where clonality exceeded that of tumor, suggesting that antigenic responses were more focused in uninvolved tumor-adjacent lung.

There are 13 amino acids in the CDR3, from cysteine to phenylalanine inclusive. Only the CDR3 region is kept as DNA, spanning 39 bases read in frame from base 1. V has 3 bases trimmed and J has 6 bases trimmed; junction bases matching no gene number 2. Per the germline V gene, MRHNA is the CDR1 and SNTAGT is the CDR2. With regard to this clone: Its binding antigen is unknown. Base qualities are not at hand, and no much larger clone is one base apart.

At diagnosis, tumor, uninvolved tumor-adjacent lung and peripheral blood were collected and then preserved as a mix of FFPE and fresh-frozen material. For TCR repertoire profiling, the blood samples were analyzed as peripheral blood mononuclear cells. TCR beta CDR3 regions were sequenced from DNA using the immunoSEQ Assay. Turning to the authors' computational methods: T cell density was computed as TCR beta template counts normalized to usable DNA estimated by amplifying housekeeping genes. Richness was estimated with the preseqR package, extrapolating to 400,000 templates for PBMC samples and 120,000 templates for tissue samples. Clonality was defined by subtracting Pielou's evenness from one. Tissue-enriched TCRs were identified through differential abundance testing performed on productive amino-acid clonotypes, with a minimum total count of 5 and an alpha of 0.1. The Jaccard Index and the Morisita Overlap Index were used to measure repertoire overlap between compartments. TCR beta CDR3s were clustered by GLIPH together with public tetramer-defined viral CDR3s, and at least three viral sequences plus V-gene enrichment were required for viral motifs. TCRdb provides this immuneACCESS table in a form limited to in-frame rearrangements. Some clones are lacking; in checked studies, under half of them reflect an unresolved V gene, and why the rest are absent is not known. Clonal size and the V and J genes are those of that table, whereas D and trimming came from the DNA. Within this sample are some 7,800 clones, with 70% to 90% of them counted one time only. Together, the top ten hold roughly 30% of the sample.

The specimen was peripheral blood, collected before any cancer treatment. The source of this sequence is an older male donor with stage III lung adenocarcinoma. The receptor chain draws on TRBV6-4 and TRBJ1-5; a stretch of 7 junction bases matches TRBD1. Here is the DNA: TGTGCCAGCAGTGAAGGGGACAGTCAGCCCCAGCATTTT. It specifies CASSEGDSQPQHF.